This is a list of T cell receptor beta chains from one sample in a study of T cells in Graves' hyperthyroidism and ophthalmopathy. TCRdb passed the multiplex PCR reads through MiXCR, listing each CDR3 protein once. There are 270,000 or so distinct CDR3 sequences in the sample; around 15% occur only once, and 30% to 35% lies in the top ten. Sequencing was done on a sample of blood. Source of these receptors: a woman aged 50 to 60 with Graves' hyperthyroidism that later progressed to Graves' ophthalmopathy. Each CDR3 is given with its conserved first and last residue. The order of the fields is D gene, V gene, clone size, J gene, CDR3 DNA, CDR3 protein. The D gene is left open where the match is weak. Where a row states a size, it is once, few, many or the class of an expanded clone; other rows omit it.

>TRBD1|TRBV7-9|few|TRBJ1-4
TGTGCCAGCAGCCGAGCCGCCGACAGGGGGTTACGACTGTTTTTT
CASSRAADRGLRLFF
>.|TRBV11-2|few|TRBJ1-6
TGTGCCAGCAGCTTTACGTGGCAGGTTAATTCACCCCTCCACTTT
CASSFTWQVNSPLHF
>TRBD1|TRBV28|many|TRBJ2-7
TGTGCCAGCCACCCCGGACAGGGCTCCTACGAGCAGTACTTC
CASHPGQGSYEQYF
>TRBD1|TRBV2|many|TRBJ2-5
TGTGCCAGCAATGACAGGGGATCCGGGGGAGAGACCCAGTACTTC
CASNDRGSGGETQYF
>.|TRBV20-1|.|TRBJ2-2
TGCAGTGCTAGGATGGACTACAACACCGGGGAGCTGTTTTTT
CSARMDYNTGELFF
>.|TRBV12-3/TRBV12-4|many|TRBJ2-7
TGTGCCAGCACCAATTACGGTGGGCACACAAGCGAGCAGTACTTC
CASTNYGGHTSEQYF
>TRBD1|TRBV2|many|TRBJ2-3
TGTGCCAGCAGTGCCCGGGACAGGGGACGAGATACGCAGTATTTT
CASSARDRGRDTQYF
>.|TRBV3-1|many|TRBJ2-3
TGTGCCAGCAGCCAGAATGTGGGAGGTGGGCAGTATTTT
CASSQNVGGGQYF
>TRBD1|TRBV7-9|many|TRBJ1-4
TGTGCCAGCAGTGACGGACAGGGGGCGGATGAAAAACTGTTTTTT
CASSDGQGADEKLFF
>TRBD1|TRBV7-8|many|TRBJ1-4
TGTGCCAGCAGCCGAGCGGACAGGGCAGATGAAAAACTGTTTTTT
CASSRADRADEKLFF
>.|TRBV11-2|.|TRBJ2-5
TGTGCCAGCAGCTTAGAGGGGAGGACGAAGTACTTC
CASSLEGRTKYF
>TRBD1|TRBV28|many|TRBJ2-4
TGTGCCAGCAGTTTAGTTCAGGACAGGGGAAATCAGTACTTC
CASSLVQDRGNQYF
>TRBD1|TRBV11-2|many|TRBJ1-1
TGTGCCAGCAGCTTACCAGGAAGGGACAGGGGTTTCTTT
CASSLPGRDRGFF
>.|TRBV2|.|TRBJ2-3
TGTGCCAGCAGTACCCGAGGACGGATCACAGATACGCAGTATTTT
CASSTRGRITDTQYF
>.|TRBV30|many|TRBJ1-6
TGTGCCTGGAGGAAGACTAAGTATTCACCCCTCCACTTT
CAWRKTKYSPLHF
>TRBD2|TRBV20-1|.|TRBJ2-7
TGCAGTGCCCGGGCTAGCGGGAGTGGCTACGAGCAGTACTTC
CSARASGSGYEQYF
>.|TRBV11-2|many|TRBJ1-2
TGTGCCAGCAGCCCTCTACAGACTAACTATGGCTACACCTTC
CASSPLQTNYGYTF
>.|TRBV12-3/TRBV12-4|many|TRBJ1-1
TGTGCCAGCAGTTTGCGGGGTCTTAACACTGAAGCTTTCTTT
CASSLRGLNTEAFF
>.|TRBV6-1|many|TRBJ2-7
TGTGCCAGCAGTGAAGGGGCAGGGACCTACGAGCAGTACTTC
CASSEGAGTYEQYF
>.|TRBV6-1|.|TRBJ2-1
TGTGCCAGTAGCAATGATTGGGCAGGTATTGATGAGCAGTTCTTC
CASSNDWAGIDEQFF
>.|TRBV20-1|many|TRBJ2-7
TGCAGTGCCCTCAGTTGGGACTCAGTCGGTTCTTACTACGAGCAGTACTTC
CSALSWDSVGSYYEQYF
>.|TRBV20-1|few|TRBJ2-7
TGCAGTGCTTTAGTCGGGCCCAGGGTCGAAATTTCCGAGCAGTACTTC
CSALVGPRVEISEQYF
>.|TRBV3-1|many|TRBJ1-6
TGTGCCAGCAGTCCAGCAAGTTCGTATAATTCACCCCTCCACTTT
CASSPASSYNSPLHF
>TRBD2|TRBV3-1|once|TRBJ2-3
TGTGCCAGCAGCTATTCGTGGACTAGCGGGAGCTCAGATACGCAGTATTTT
CASSYSWTSGSSDTQYF
>.|TRBV7-2|many|TRBJ2-5
TGTGCCAGCAGCTTTCCCACTGGCGGTCAAGAGACCCAGTACTTC
CASSFPTGGQETQYF
>.|TRBV6-1|many|TRBJ2-7
TGTGCCAGCAGTGAAACAGGGATCCACGAGCAGTACTTC
CASSETGIHEQYF
>TRBD1|TRBV5-1|many|TRBJ2-7
TGCGCCAGCAGCTCCCGGGACAGCTACCCCTACGAGCAGTACTTC
CASSSRDSYPYEQYF
>TRBD1|TRBV27|many|TRBJ2-7
TGTGCCAGCAGTCTCTCCGGGACAGGGGCTTATCTTTACGAGCAGTACTTC
CASSLSGTGAYLYEQYF
>TRBD2|TRBV6-1|.|TRBJ2-1
TGTGCCAGCAGACCCGGGACTGCGGGAGGCTACTACAATGAGCAGTTCTTC
CASRPGTAGGYYNEQFF
>TRBD1|TRBV5-4|few|TRBJ2-3
TGTGCCAGCAGCTCCTCCCACAGGGGGCGGGCAGATACGCAGTATTTT
CASSSSHRGRADTQYF
>TRBD1|TRBV7-2|many|TRBJ2-1
TGTGCCAGCAGCTTAGTACAGGGGAATAATGAGCAGTTCTTC
CASSLVQGNNEQFF
>TRBD1|TRBV7-6|many|TRBJ2-3
TGTGCCAGCAGCCCTTGGGCCGACAGGGTGAGGACAGATACGCAGTATTTT
CASSPWADRVRTDTQYF
>.|TRBV20-1|.|TRBJ1-2
TGCAGTGCTAGAGCTCGGGGGGCTTACTATGGCTACACCTTC
CSARARGAYYGYTF
>TRBD1|TRBV5-5|.|TRBJ2-4
TGTGCCAGCGAGCCTACGGACAGGGGAAACATTCAGTACTTC
CASEPTDRGNIQYF
>.|TRBV20-1|many|TRBJ1-2
TGCAGTGCTAGAGACGAGAGAATGGGGGCTAACTATGGCTACACCTTC
CSARDERMGANYGYTF